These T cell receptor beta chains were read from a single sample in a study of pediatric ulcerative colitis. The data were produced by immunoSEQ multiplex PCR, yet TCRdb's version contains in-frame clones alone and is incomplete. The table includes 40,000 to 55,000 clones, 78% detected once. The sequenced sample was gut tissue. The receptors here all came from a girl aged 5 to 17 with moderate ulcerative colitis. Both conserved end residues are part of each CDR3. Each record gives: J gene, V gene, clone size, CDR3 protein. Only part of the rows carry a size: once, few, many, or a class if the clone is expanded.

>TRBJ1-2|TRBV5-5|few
CASGQGGGTF
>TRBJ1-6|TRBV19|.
CASTGQGNTPYNSPLHF
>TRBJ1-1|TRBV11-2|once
CASSLGTEAFF
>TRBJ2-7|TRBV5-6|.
CASSLAGTALREQYF
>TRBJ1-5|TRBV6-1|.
CASSEAVISNQPQHF
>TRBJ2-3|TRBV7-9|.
CASSLAGLAGVDTQYF
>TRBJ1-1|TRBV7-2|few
CASSQNRPRGASEAFF
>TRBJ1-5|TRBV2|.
CASSAGRTQHQPQHF
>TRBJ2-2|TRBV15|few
CATSNPVRLNTGELFF
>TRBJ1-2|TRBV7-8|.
CASSENRGDYYGYTF
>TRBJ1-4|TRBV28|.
CASSLRGALEKLFF
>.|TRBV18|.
CASSPLPSGRDEQYF